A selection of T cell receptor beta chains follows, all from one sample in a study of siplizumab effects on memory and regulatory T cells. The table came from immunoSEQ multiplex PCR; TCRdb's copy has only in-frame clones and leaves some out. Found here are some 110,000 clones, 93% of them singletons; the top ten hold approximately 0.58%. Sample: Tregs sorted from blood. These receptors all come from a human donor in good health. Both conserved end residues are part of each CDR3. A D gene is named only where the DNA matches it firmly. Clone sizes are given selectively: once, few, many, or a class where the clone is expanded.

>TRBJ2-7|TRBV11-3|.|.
CASKEGGEQYF
TGTGCCAGCAAAGAAGGGGGCGAGCAGTACTTC
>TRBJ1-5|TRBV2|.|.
CASTLRGIGNQPQHF
TGTGCCAGCACCTTGCGAGGGATCGGCAATCAGCCCCAGCATTTT
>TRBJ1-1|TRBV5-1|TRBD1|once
CASSLAGQGTEAFF
TGCGCCAGCAGCTTGGCTGGACAGGGCACTGAAGCTTTCTTT
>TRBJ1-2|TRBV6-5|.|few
CASSYRGGNYGYTF
TGTGCCAGCAGTTATAGGGGAGGGAACTATGGCTACACCTTC
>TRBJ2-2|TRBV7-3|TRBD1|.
CASSSGGPGELFF
TGTGCCAGCAGCTCAGGGGGTCCCGGGGAGCTGTTTTTT
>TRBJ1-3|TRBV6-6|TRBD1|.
CASSYSGTGGNTIYF
TGTGCCAGCAGTTACTCAGGGACAGGCGGAAACACCATATATTTT
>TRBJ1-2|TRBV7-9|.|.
CASSLGLYGYTF
TGTGCCAGCAGCTTAGGTCTCTATGGCTACACCTTC
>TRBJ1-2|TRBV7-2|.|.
CASSLIGNIYGYTF
TGTGCCAGCAGCTTAATAGGGAACATCTATGGCTACACCTTC
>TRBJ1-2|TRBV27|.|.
CASSWAGNYGYTF
TGTGCCAGCAGTTGGGCGGGGAACTATGGCTACACCTTC
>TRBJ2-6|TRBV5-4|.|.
CASNPGEHSGANVLTF
TGTGCCAGCAACCCCGGGGAACACTCTGGGGCCAACGTCCTGACTTTC
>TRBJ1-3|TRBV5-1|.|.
CASSLAWGSGNTIYF
TGCGCCAGCAGCTTGGCCTGGGGCTCTGGAAACACCATATATTTT